One sample yielded the 8 T cell receptor beta chains listed below, sequenced in a study of CD8 T cells in ankylosing spondylitis. Findings and limits, study-wide: Within ankylosing spondylitis blood, a TCR beta motif made up of eight or nine highly homologous variants appeared to be characteristic.

Their target antigens are unknown. TCRdb fed the 5' RACE reads into MiXCR, producing one record per CDR3 protein. In the table there are approximately 300,000 distinct CDR3 sequences, 7% to 9% of which are singletons. Sequencing was done on a sample of blood, either unsorted or a sorted T cell fraction (not recorded which). The receptors were sampled from a male donor with ankylosing spondylitis.

The chain combines TRBV6-2 or TRBV6-3 with TRBJ1-5; D is unresolved. Looked up from germline, CDR1 is MNHEY and CDR2 is SVGEGT. Trimming pared 6 bases from V and 4 bases from J, leaving 10 bases between. The CDR3 extends over 13 amino acids. For the CDR3, the DNA is TGTGCCAGCAGGGACCGACGAAATCAGCCCCAGCATTTT. Residues: CASRDRRNQPQHF.

In this sample, this clonotype turned up a few times. This chain links TRBV6-2 or TRBV6-3 with TRBJ2-7; the D gene is possibly TRBD2 (5 bases). V was shortened by 8 bases and J by 1 base, with 12 bases between the two germline ends. The CDR3 has 13 residues. Germline V gene lookup returns CDR1 MNHEY and CDR2 SVGEGT. CDR3 in DNA: TGTGCCAGCTCCGGGATTTATTCCTACGAGCAGTACTTC. Translation gives CASSGIYSYEQYF.

V and J are TRBV14 and TRBJ2-4; D perhaps matches TRBD2 (5 bases). The ends were cut back, 4 bases at V and 1 base at J, with 14 bases in the middle. The CDR3 length is 16 residues. Germline-derived CDR1 and CDR2 are SGHDN and FVKESK. This chain's CDR3 is CASSPGSGQAKNIQYF. CDR3 bases: TGTGCCAGCAGCCCTGGGAGCGGTCAGGCCAAAAACATTCAGTACTTC.

The chain joins TRBV4-1 to TRBJ2-1; the match to TRBD2 covers 7 bases. Germline V gene lookup returns CDR1 MGHRA and CDR2 YSYEKL. V shed 1 base, J shed 8 bases, and the junction held 5 bases outside the gene matches. The CDR3 runs to 14 residues. CDR3: CASSQAWTRDEQFF. The CDR3 DNA is TGCGCCAGCAGCCAAGCTTGGACTAGGGATGAGCAGTTCTTC.

This clonotype came up a few times. This chain connects TRBV9 to TRBJ2-3; TRBD2 matches at 7 bases. Per germline, CDR1 SGDLS and CDR2 YYNGEE. The CDR3 has 16 amino acids. After removal of 0 bases from V and 2 bases from J, the junction contained 6 bases not matched to a gene. The CDR3 region is CASSVVGSGYTDTQYF. The DNA of the CDR3 is TGTGCCAGCAGCGTAGTTGGTAGCGGGTACACAGATACGCAGTATTTT.

This clonotype was observed many times. The chain uses TRBV12-3 or TRBV12-4 and TRBJ1-2; perhaps TRBD1 as D (5 bases). The CDR3 extends over 13 amino acids. V was trimmed by 6 bases and J by 6 bases, leaving 14 bases between them. CDR3 residues: CASSTRGVDGYTF. The CDR3 bases are TGTGCCAGCAGCACTAGGGGAGTAGATGGCTACACCTTC.

The chain uses TRBV14 and TRBJ2-7; TRBD1 matches 7 bases. The germline V gene has CDR1 SGHDN and CDR2 FVKESK. This CDR3 contains 15 residues. J was trimmed by 6 bases and V by 4 bases; bases with no gene match: 12. The CDR3 loop reads CASSRRQGWSGEQYF. The DNA for the CDR3 is TGTGCCAGCAGCCGCAGACAGGGATGGTCGGGCGAGCAGTACTTC.

As concerns this clonotype: The final CDR3 position lacks the conserved phenylalanine or tryptophan, pointing to a likely read error. J is TRBJ1-1 and V is TRBV24-1, with 8 bases fitting TRBD1. Germline V lookup: CDR1 KGHDR, CDR2 SFDVKD. Trimming removed 3 bases from V and 3 bases from J; junction bases left unmatched: 5. There are 15 residues in the CDR3. CDR3 DNA: TGTGCCACCAGTGATGGACAGGGTTGGGACACTGAAGCTTTCTGT. Amino acid sequence: CATSDGQGWDTEAFC.